What follows is one T cell receptor beta chain and its context. Antigen specificity is unknown. This sample stems from a study of cytomegalovirus exposure and HLA in healthy donors. Across the whole study: A later analysis reported the same platform for the roughly 110 validation repertoires and the approximately 670 first-cohort repertoires.

Study conclusions and caveats: The classifier reportedly diagnosed cytomegalovirus status with high specificity and sensitivity. The study labeled 164 TCR beta chains cytomegalovirus-associated. Generally TCR sequences proved uncommon, though certain public TCRs appeared in numerous donors.

V lost 7 bases and J lost 10, with 19 bases in between. CDR1 is ENHRY, CDR2 SYGVKD, per germline. The CDR3 consists of 13 residues. Repertoires were generated with immunoSEQ multiplex PCR, while TCRdb's copy carries only in-frame clones and drops some. The table has about 73,000 clones, roughly 95% seen once. The J gene is TRBJ1-2, the V gene TRBV10-3; D is perhaps TRBD1 (5 bases). The specimen sequenced was PBMCs. The sequence derives from a man aged 18-30 years in good health and CMV-seronegative. DNA for the CDR3: TGTGCCATCACCCCCGGGGGGGAGGTAGCCTACACCTTC. Protein sequence: CAITPGGEVAYTF.